This T cell receptor beta chain emerged from a study of blood T cell repertoires in COVID-19. Overall study: T cells, B-cell-depleted T cells, or PBMCs provided the cDNA or gDNA that served as material.

CDR1 and CDR2 from the germline V gene are SGHNT and YENEEA. V shed 1 base, J shed 8 bases, and the junction held 6 bases outside the gene matches. The CDR3 consists of 15 residues. The study recruited people aged about 18 to 89 years across under 25 US areas. Clinical history as reported by participants underpinned cohort assignment. In the study's own analysis: Amplification from reference gene primers served as the basis for estimated nucleated cell counts. The data were produced by immunoSEQ multiplex PCR, yet TCRdb's version contains in-frame clones alone and is incomplete. The V and J calls and clone size are taken from that table; D and trimming were inferred from the DNA. The repertoire holds about 260,000 clones, with around 84% as singletons.

This rearrangement joins TRBV11-3 to TRBJ1-4, with 8 bases that match TRBD1. What was sequenced was PBMCs or T cells enriched from blood (not recorded which). The clonotype was recovered from a man aged 25 to 40 with acute COVID-19. The CDR3 spells CASSLGGQGGEKLFF. The CDR3 bases are TGTGCCAGCAGCTTAGGTGGACAGGGAGGAGAAAAACTGTTTTTT.